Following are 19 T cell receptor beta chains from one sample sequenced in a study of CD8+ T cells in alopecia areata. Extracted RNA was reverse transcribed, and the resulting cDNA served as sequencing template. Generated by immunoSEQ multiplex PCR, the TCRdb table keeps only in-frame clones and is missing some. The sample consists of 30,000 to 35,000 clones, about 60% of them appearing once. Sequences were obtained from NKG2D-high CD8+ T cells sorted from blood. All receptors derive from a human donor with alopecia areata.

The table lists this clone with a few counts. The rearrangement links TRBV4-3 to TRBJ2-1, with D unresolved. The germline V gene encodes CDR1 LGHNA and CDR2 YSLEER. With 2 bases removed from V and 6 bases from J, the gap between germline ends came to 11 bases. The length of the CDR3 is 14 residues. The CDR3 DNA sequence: TGCGCCAGCAGCCAAAATAGTGGAATCAATGAGCAGTTCTTC. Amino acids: CASSQNSGINEQFF.

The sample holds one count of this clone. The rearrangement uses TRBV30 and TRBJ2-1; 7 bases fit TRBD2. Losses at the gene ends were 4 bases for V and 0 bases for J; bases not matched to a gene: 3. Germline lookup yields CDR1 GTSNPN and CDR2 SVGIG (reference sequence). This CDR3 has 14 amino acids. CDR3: CAWNGGSSYNEQFF. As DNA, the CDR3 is TGTGCCTGGAATGGCGGGAGCTCCTACAATGAGCAGTTCTTC.

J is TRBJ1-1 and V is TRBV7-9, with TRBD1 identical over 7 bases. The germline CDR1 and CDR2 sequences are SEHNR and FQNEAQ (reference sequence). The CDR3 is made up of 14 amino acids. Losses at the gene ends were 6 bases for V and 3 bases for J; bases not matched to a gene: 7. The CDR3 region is CASRSGQRDTEAFF. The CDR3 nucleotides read TGTGCCAGCAGGTCGGGACAGCGAGACACTGAAGCTTTCTTT.

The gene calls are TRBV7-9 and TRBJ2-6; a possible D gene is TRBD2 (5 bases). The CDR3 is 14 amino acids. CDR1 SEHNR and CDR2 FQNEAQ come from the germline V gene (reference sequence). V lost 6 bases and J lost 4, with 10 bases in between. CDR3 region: CASSSPGGANVLTF. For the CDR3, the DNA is TGTGCCAGCAGTTCCCCGGGGGGGGCCAACGTCCTGACTTTC.

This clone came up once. For the CDR3, the DNA is TGTGCCAGCAGCCAAGAACAGGGGGGCCCAGAGACCCAGTACTTC. Its protein product is CASSQEQGGPETQYF. The chain has TRBV4-2 and TRBJ2-5; 8 nucleotides align to TRBD1. After removal of 0 bases from V and 4 bases from J, the junction contained 4 bases not matched to a gene. Germline V gene data show CDR1 as LGHNA and CDR2 as YNFKEQ. CDR3 size: 15 residues.

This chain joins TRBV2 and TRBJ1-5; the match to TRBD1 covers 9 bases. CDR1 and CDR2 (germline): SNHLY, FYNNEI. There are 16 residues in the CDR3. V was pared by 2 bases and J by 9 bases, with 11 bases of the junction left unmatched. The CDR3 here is CASSEMGQGTGWPQHF. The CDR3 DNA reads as TGTGCCAGCAGTGAAATGGGACAGGGAACGGGGTGGCCCCAGCATTTT.

CDR3 residues: CSVVGGIAAYEQYF. CDR3 coding DNA: TGCAGCGTCGTAGGGGGCATCGCAGCCTACGAGCAGTACTTC. The chain recombines TRBV29-1 with TRBJ2-7; TRBD1 matches 7 bases. The CDR3 runs 14 residues. Per germline, CDR1 SQVTM and CDR2 ANQGSEA. Trimming removed 6 bases from V and 2 bases from J; junction bases left unmatched: 10.

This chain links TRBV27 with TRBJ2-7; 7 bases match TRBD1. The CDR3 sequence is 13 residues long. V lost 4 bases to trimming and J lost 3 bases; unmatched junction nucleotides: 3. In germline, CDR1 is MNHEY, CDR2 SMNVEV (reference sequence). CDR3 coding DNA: TGTGCCAGCAGTTCCAGGACAGGCTACGAGCAGTACTTC. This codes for CASSSRTGYEQYF.

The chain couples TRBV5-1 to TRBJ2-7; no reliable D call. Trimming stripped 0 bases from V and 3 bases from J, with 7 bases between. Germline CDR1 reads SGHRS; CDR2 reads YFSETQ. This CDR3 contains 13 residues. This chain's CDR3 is CASSLATDYEQYF. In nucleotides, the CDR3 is TGCGCCAGCAGCTTGGCCACGGACTACGAGCAGTACTTC.

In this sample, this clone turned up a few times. This CDR3 reads CASSNQGARETQYF. For the CDR3, the DNA is TGTGCCAGCAGTAACCAGGGGGCTCGTGAGACCCAGTACTTC. This rearrangement joins TRBV25-1 to TRBJ2-5; 8 nucleotides line up with TRBD1. The V gene end was trimmed by 5 bases and the J gene end by 5 bases; junction bases not matched to a gene: 7. CDR3 length: 14 amino acids. The V gene's germline CDR1 is MGHDK and CDR2 SYGVNS.

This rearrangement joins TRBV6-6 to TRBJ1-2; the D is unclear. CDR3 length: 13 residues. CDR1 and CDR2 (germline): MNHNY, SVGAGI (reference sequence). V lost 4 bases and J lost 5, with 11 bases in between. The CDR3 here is CASSLDARYGYTF. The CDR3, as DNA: TGTGCCAGCAGTTTGGACGCGCGGTATGGCTACACCTTC.

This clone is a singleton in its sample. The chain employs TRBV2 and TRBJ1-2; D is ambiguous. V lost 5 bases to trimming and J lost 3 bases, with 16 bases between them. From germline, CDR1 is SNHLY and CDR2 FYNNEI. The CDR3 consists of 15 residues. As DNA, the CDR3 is TGTGCCAGCAGTCCGACGGTGCTTGGTGACTATGGCTACACCTTC. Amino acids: CASSPTVLGDYGYTF.

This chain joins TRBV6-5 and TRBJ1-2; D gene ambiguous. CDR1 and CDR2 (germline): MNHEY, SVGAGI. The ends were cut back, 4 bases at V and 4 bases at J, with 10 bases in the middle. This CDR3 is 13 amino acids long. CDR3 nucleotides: TGTGCCAGCAGTTCGGGCCCGTTCTATGGCTACACCTTC. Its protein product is CASSSGPFYGYTF.

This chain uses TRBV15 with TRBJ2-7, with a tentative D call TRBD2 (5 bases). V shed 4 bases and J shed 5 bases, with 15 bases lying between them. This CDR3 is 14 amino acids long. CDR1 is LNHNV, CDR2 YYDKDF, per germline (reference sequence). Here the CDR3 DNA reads TGTGCCACCAGCAAGGACTCAAGGCGAGACGAGCAGTACTTC. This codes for CATSKDSRRDEQYF.

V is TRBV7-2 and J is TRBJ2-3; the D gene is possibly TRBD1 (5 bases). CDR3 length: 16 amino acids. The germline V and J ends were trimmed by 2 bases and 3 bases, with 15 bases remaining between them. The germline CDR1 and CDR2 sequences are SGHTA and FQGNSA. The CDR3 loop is CASSLPLDSPTDTQYF. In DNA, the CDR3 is TGTGCCAGCAGCTTACCCCTCGACAGTCCAACAGATACGCAGTATTTT.

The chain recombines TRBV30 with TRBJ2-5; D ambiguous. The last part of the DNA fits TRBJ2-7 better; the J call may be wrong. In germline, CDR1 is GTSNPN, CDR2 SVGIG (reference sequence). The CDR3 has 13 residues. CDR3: CAWSVQTTYEQYF. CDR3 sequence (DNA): TGTGCCTGGAGTGTGCAGACCACCTACGAGCAGTACTTC.

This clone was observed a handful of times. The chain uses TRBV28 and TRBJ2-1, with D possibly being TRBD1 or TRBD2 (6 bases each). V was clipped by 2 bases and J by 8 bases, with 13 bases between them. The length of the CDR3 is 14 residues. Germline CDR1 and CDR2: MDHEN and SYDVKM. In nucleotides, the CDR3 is TGTGCCAGCAGTTTAAGGGGGGATTTTGATGAGCAGTTCTTC. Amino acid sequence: CASSLRGDFDEQFF.

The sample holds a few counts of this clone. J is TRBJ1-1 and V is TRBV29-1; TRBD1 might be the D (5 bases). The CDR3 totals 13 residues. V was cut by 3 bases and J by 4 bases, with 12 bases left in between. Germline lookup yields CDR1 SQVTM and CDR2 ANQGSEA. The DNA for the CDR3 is TGCAGCGTTGATCAGGGTGAGGCCACTGAAGCTTTCTTT. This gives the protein CSVDQGEATEAFF.

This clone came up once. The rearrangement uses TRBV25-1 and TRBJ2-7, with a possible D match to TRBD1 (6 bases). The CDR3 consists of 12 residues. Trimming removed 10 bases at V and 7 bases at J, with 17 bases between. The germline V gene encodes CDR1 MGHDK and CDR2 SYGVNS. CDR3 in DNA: TGTGCCACGGGACAAATATCCTCGGAGCAGTACTTC. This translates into CATGQISSEQYF.